A selection of T cell receptor beta chains follows, all from one sample in a study of metastatic and nonmetastatic thyroid tumors. MiXCR re-clonotyped the PCR reads for TCRdb. Here the sample spans approximately 20,000 clones, roughly 25% being singletons. What was sequenced was blood. All receptors derive from a male donor with papillary thyroid cancer or a benign thyroid nodule (not recorded which). Some clones in this sample may be carry-over from other donors' samples. Each CDR3 is given with its conserved first and last residue. Fields, in order: D gene, J gene, V gene, clone size, CDR3 protein, CDR3 DNA. D genes are given only for firm matches. Size values are once, few and many counts, or a class for expanded clones, and some rows have none.

>-|TRBJ1-5|TRBV10-3|few
CAISESFRGEDQPQHF
TGTGCCATCAGTGAGTCTTTCAGGGGAGAGGATCAGCCCCAGCATTTT
>-|TRBJ1-5|TRBV20-1|-
CSASEGANQPQHF
TGCAGTGCTAGCGAAGGGGCCAATCAGCCCCAGCATTTT
>-|TRBJ1-2|TRBV6-2/TRBV6-3|few
CASSYSGGYGYTF
TGTGCCAGCAGTTACTCTGGAGGGTATGGCTACACCTTC
>-|TRBJ2-1|TRBV20-1|few
CSARRSALQFF
TGCAGTGCTAGGAGGAGCGCCCTGCAGTTCTTC
>-|TRBJ2-5|TRBV6-1|medium-sized
CASMLTVTETQYF
TGTGCCAGCATGCTTACAGTCACCGAGACCCAGTACTTC
>-|TRBJ1-3|TRBV11-2|medium-sized
CASSLEQGGRGNTIYF
TGTGCCAGCAGCTTAGAACAGGGAGGCCGAGGAAACACCATATATTTT
>-|TRBJ1-2|TRBV24-1|few
CATSDPGTGPPYGYTF
TGTGCCACCAGTGATCCCGGAACAGGGCCCCCTTATGGCTACACCTTC
>-|TRBJ2-2|TRBV5-1|medium-sized
CASSLMGVAVGTGELFF
TGCGCCAGCAGCCTTATGGGGGTAGCCGTTGGGACCGGGGAGCTGTTTTTT
>-|TRBJ2-2|TRBV11-2|-
CASSLGTTGNTGELFF
TGTGCCAGCAGCCTCGGGACCACCGGTAACACCGGGGAGCTGTTTTTT
>TRBD1|TRBJ2-1|TRBV10-3|few
CAISETGQGEFF
TGTGCCATCAGTGAAACGGGACAGGGGGAGTTCTTC
>TRBD1|TRBJ2-5|TRBV6-1|-
CASSDRDRGRETQYF
TGTGCCAGCAGTGACCGGGACAGGGGGCGAGAGACCCAGTACTTC
>-|TRBJ2-1|TRBV11-3|-
CASSFDNNEQFF
TGTGCCAGCAGCTTTGATAACAATGAGCAGTTCTTC
>-|TRBJ2-3|TRBV9|-
CASSVESSFGRDTQYF
TGTGCCAGCAGCGTCGAATCTAGCTTCGGACGAGATACGCAGTATTTT
>TRBD2|TRBJ2-7|TRBV2|medium-sized
CASSPTSGGPYEQYF
TGTGCCAGCAGTCCGACTAGCGGGGGGCCCTACGAGCAGTACTTC
>-|TRBJ2-5|TRBV9|many
CASSVGAYQETQYF
TGTGCCAGCAGCGTAGGGGCCTACCAAGAGACCCAGTACTTC
>-|TRBJ1-1|TRBV7-9|-
CASTQGSTEAFF
TGTGCCAGCACCCAAGGGAGCACTGAAGCTTTCTTT
>-|TRBJ2-1|TRBV20-1|-
CSAEGHNQADNEQFF
TGCAGTGCTGAGGGGCATAACCAGGCAGACAATGAGCAGTTCTTC
>TRBD2|TRBJ2-3|TRBV4-2|many
CASSQLAGAGTDTQYF
TGTGCCAGCAGCCAACTAGCGGGAGCCGGCACAGATACGCAGTATTTT
>TRBD1|TRBJ1-2|TRBV5-8|medium-sized
CASSSRPGQGAYGYTF
TGTGCCAGCAGCTCGCGACCGGGACAGGGGGCCTATGGCTACACCTTC
>TRBD2|TRBJ2-5|TRBV7-2|-
CASSLLAEETQYF
TGTGCCAGCAGCTTGCTAGCGGAAGAGACCCAGTACTTC
>TRBD1|TRBJ1-5|TRBV4-2|medium-sized
CASSRGQGINSNQPQHF
TGTGCCAGCAGCCGGGGACAGGGAATTAATAGCAATCAGCCCCAGCATTTT
>-|TRBJ2-2|TRBV12-3/TRBV12-4|few
CASSLGWGTGELFF
TGTGCCAGCAGTTTAGGATGGGGTACCGGGGAGCTGTTTTTT
>TRBD1|TRBJ1-5|TRBV6-1|medium-sized
CASSRQGRRNQPQHF
TGTGCCAGCAGCAGACAGGGAAGAAGAAATCAGCCCCAGCATTTT
>TRBD2|TRBJ2-7|TRBV20-1|once
CSARLAGGGEQYF
TGCAGTGCTCGACTAGCGGGAGGGGGCGAGCAGTACTTC
>TRBD2|TRBJ2-7|TRBV12-3/TRBV12-4|-
CASSLGLADDEQYF
TGTGCCAGCAGTTTGGGGCTAGCGGACGACGAGCAGTACTTC
>-|TRBJ1-1|TRBV28|many
CASSGTGGAFF
TGTGCCAGCAGTGGCACTGGAGGAGCTTTCTTT
>-|TRBJ2-1|TRBV24-1|few
CATSPTFPGVERFF
TGTGCCACCAGCCCTACCTTCCCAGGGGTGGAAAGGTTCTTC
>-|TRBJ2-7|TRBV5-1|-
CASSPPPGHRDYYEQYF
TGCGCCAGCAGCCCCCCGCCGGGACACAGGGATTACTACGAGCAGTACTTC
>-|TRBJ1-2|TRBV5-6|medium-sized
CASSFTGDLGGYTF
TGTGCCAGCAGCTTCACTGGGGATTTGGGTGGCTACACCTTC
>-|TRBJ1-1|TRBV5-6|few
CASSFSDRVIEAFF
TGTGCCAGCAGCTTTTCTGACAGAGTGATTGAAGCTTTCTTT
>-|TRBJ2-1|TRBV2|few
CASSELPFSYNEQFF
TGTGCCAGCAGTGAACTCCCATTCTCCTACAATGAGCAGTTCTTC
>-|TRBJ1-1|TRBV6-1|few
CASSQGSGLTFF
TGTGCCAGCAGTCAGGGTTCGGGGTTGACTTTCTTT
>TRBD2|TRBJ2-2|TRBV6-1|-
CASSEGLDTGELFF
TGTGCCAGCAGTGAGGGACTAGACACCGGGGAGCTGTTTTTT
>TRBD2|TRBJ2-7|TRBV5-1|medium-sized
CASSPGLAGTYEQYF
TGCGCCAGCAGCCCTGGACTAGCAGGCACCTACGAGCAGTACTTC
>-|TRBJ2-3|TRBV28|-
CASSLAGDADTQYF
TGTGCCAGCAGTTTGGCAGGGGACGCAGATACGCAGTATTTT
>TRBD2|TRBJ2-1|TRBV20-1|medium-sized
CSANGEGTSGYNEQFF
TGCAGTGCTAATGGAGAAGGGACTAGCGGTTACAATGAGCAGTTCTTC
>-|TRBJ2-3|TRBV11-2|medium-sized
CASSQTRDTQYF
TGTGCCAGCAGTCAAACTAGGGATACGCAGTATTTT
>-|TRBJ2-7|TRBV10-3|medium-sized
CAISEPNRGGDWAQYF
TGTGCCATCAGTGAGCCAAACAGGGGTGGGGACTGGGCGCAGTACTTC
>-|TRBJ1-5|TRBV27|medium-sized
CASSLRGAAGRGNQPQHF
TGTGCCAGCAGTTTAAGGGGGGCTGCGGGGCGTGGGAATCAGCCCCAGCATTTT
>TRBD2|TRBJ2-2|TRBV5-1|once
CASSPDSGVNTGELFF
TGCGCCAGCAGCCCCGATAGCGGGGTCAACACCGGGGAGCTGTTTTTT
>-|TRBJ2-2|TRBV9|few
CASSVFKVTGELFF
TGTGCCAGCAGCGTATTCAAGGTTACCGGGGAGCTGTTTTTT
>-|TRBJ2-7|TRBV28|-
CASSSLQGDLSYEQYF
TGTGCCAGCAGTTCTTTACAAGGGGACCTCTCCTACGAGCAGTACTTC
>TRBD1|TRBJ1-6|TRBV30|-
CAWGGYAGQMNSPLHF
TGTGCCTGGGGTGGGTACGCGGGACAGATGAATTCACCCCTCCACTTT
>TRBD1|TRBJ1-6|TRBV6-5|few
CASSYSTGTANSPLHF
TGTGCCAGCAGTTACTCAACCGGGACAGCTAATTCACCCCTCCACTTT
>-|TRBJ1-2|TRBV5-1|many
CASSQPGVQYGYTF
TGCGCCAGCAGCCAGCCCGGTGTGCAGTATGGCTACACCTTC
>-|TRBJ2-7|TRBV7-2|-
CASSLGVVIHEQYF
TGTGCCAGCAGCTTAGGTGTGGTTATACACGAGCAGTACTTC
>-|TRBJ2-4|TRBV7-8|many
CASSFPPRAGLAKNIQYF
TGTGCCAGCAGCTTCCCCCCTAGAGCAGGGCTAGCCAAAAACATTCAGTACTTC
>-|TRBJ2-4|TRBV20-1|many
CSARADGKNIQYF
TGCAGTGCTAGAGCCGACGGGAAAAACATTCAGTACTTC
>-|TRBJ1-1|TRBV20-1|many
CSARTAAMNTEAFF
TGCAGTGCTAGGACGGCGGCCATGAACACTGAAGCTTTCTTT
>-|TRBJ2-7|TRBV27|-
CASSSLLSLPGAYYEQYF
TGTGCCAGCAGTTCACTGCTTTCTCTGCCCGGGGCCTACTACGAGCAGTACTTC